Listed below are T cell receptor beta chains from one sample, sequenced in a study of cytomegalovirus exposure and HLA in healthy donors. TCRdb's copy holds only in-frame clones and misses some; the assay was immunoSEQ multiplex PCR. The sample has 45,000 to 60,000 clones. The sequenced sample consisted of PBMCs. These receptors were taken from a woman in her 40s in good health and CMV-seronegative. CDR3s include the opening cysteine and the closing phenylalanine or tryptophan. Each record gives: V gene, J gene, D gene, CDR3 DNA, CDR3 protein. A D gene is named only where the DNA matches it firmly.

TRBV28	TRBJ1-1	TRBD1	TGTGCCAGCAGTTTATTCGGGAGGGCAGGGGGTACTGAAGCTTTCTTT	CASSLFGRAGGTEAFF
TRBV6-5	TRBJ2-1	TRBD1	TGTGCCAGCAGTTTGGGGACAGGGGTAGGGGACAATGAGCAGTTCTTC	CASSLGTGVGDNEQFF
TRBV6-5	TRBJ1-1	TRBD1	TGTGCCAGCAGTACAGGGGGGGCCACTGAAGCTTTCTTT	CASSTGGATEAFF
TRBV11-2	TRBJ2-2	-	TGTGCCAGCAGCACTGCGATCAGGGGTACCGGGGAGCTGTTTTTT	CASSTAIRGTGELFF
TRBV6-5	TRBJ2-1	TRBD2	TGTGCCAGCAGTTACTCCGGACTAGCGACGGACTTGCTGTTCTTC	CASSYSGLATDLLFF
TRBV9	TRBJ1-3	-	TGTGCCAGCAGCGTAGTTGCGGGAAAAGGAAACACCATATATTTT	CASSVVAGKGNTIYF
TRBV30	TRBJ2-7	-	TGTGCCTGGAGTGTTGCCAGCGGCGAGCAGTACTTC	CAWSVASGEQYF
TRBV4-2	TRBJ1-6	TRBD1	TGTGCCAGCAGCAAGCGGACAGGGGAAGGCTCACCCCTCCACTTT	CASSKRTGEGSPLHF
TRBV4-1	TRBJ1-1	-	TGCGCCAGCAGCCGTCAGGGGAACACTGAAGCTTTCTTT	CASSRQGNTEAFF
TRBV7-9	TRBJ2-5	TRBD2	TGTGCCAGCACGCCTAGCGGGAGTTGGGAGACCCAGTACTTC	CASTPSGSWETQYF
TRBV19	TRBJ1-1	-	TGTGCCAGTAGTAAAAAATCCGTGAAGAGTGAAGCTTTCTTT	CASSKKSVKSEAFF
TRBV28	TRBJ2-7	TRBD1	TGTGCCAGCAGGCCCCCCGGGACAGGGTCCGCCTACGAGCAGTACTTC	CASRPPGTGSAYEQYF
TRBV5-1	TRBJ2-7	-	TGCGCCAGCACAGAGGGATCCGAGCAGTACTTC	CASTEGSEQYF
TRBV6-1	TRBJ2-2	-	TGTGCCAGCAGGGAGGGACGGGTGAACACCGGGGAGCTGTTTTTT	CASREGRVNTGELFF
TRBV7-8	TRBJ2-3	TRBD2	TGTGCCAGCAGCTTAGCGCCGGGAGGGCGAGCAGATACGCAGTATTTT	CASSLAPGGRADTQYF
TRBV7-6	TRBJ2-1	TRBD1	TGTGCCAGCAAAGGGGGCCCTACAGAGGTGAATGAGCAGTTCTTC	CASKGGPTEVNEQFF
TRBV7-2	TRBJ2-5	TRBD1	TGTGCCAGCAGCCGGGGACAGGCAGGAGAGACCCAGTACTTC	CASSRGQAGETQYF
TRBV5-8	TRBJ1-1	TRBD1	TGTGCCAGCAGCTCCCGCCCGGACAGGGGAACGAGGCCCCTCTTT	CASSSRPDRGTRPLF
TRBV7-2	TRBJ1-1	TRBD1	TGTGCCAGCAGCAACACAGGGGGCTCCCTTTTCTTT	CASSNTGGSLFF
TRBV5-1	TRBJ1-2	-	TGCGCCAGCAGCTTGGATGGGGGCGGAAACTATGGCTACACCTTC	CASSLDGGGNYGYTF
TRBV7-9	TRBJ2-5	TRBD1	TGTGCCAGCAGCCCAGGGACAGGGCCTGAGACCCAGTACTTC	CASSPGTGPETQYF
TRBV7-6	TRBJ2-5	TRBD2	TGTGCCAGCCTCCAACGGGGTAGCGGGGAGGAGACCCAGTACTTC	CASLQRGSGEETQYF
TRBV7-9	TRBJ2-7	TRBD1	TGTGCCAGCACGACAGGGGAGTACGAGCAGTACTTC	CASTTGEYEQYF
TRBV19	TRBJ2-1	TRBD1	TGTGCCAGCCAGGGACAGGGGGCCTACAATGAGCAGTTCTTC	CASQGQGAYNEQFF
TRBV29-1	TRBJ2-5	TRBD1	TGCAGCGTGAAAGGACAGGTCGGAGCAGGGACCCAGTACTTC	CSVKGQVGAGTQYF
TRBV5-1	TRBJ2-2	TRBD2	TGCGCCAGCAGCTTGTCGTCGCGGGGGGGCGGCACCGGGGAGCTGTTTTTT	CASSLSSRGGGTGELFF
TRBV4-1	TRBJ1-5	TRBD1	TGCGCCAGCAGCCAAGAATCCGGACAGGAAAGACAGCCCCAGCATTTT	CASSQESGQERQPQHF
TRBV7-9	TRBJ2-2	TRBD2	TGTGCCAGCAGCCCTAGCGGGAGAGGCACCGGGGAGCTGTTTTTT	CASSPSGRGTGELFF
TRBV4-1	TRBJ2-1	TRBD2	TGCGCCAGCAGCCAAGGGAGCGGGGCGAGTGAGCAGTTCTTC	CASSQGSGASEQFF
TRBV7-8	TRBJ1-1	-	TGTGCCAGCAGCTTATGGGGGGGGCAGGTCGCTGAAGCTTTCTTT	CASSLWGGQVAEAFF
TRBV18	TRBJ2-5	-	TGTGCCAGCTCACCCGGGATCCAAGAGACCCAGTACTTC	CASSPGIQETQYF
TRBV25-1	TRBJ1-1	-	TGTGCCAGCAGGGATGGGGTCAGGGGCACTGAAGCTTTCTTT	CASRDGVRGTEAFF
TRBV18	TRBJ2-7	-	TGTGCCAGCTCACCAGAACAGTCCTACGAGCAGTACTTC	CASSPEQSYEQYF
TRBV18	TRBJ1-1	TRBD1	TGTGCCAGCTCACCTATAGTTGACAGGGCCGACACTGAAGCTTTCTTT	CASSPIVDRADTEAFF
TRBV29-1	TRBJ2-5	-	TGCAGCGGGTGGGCCTTTCAAGAGACCCAGTACTTC	CSGWAFQETQYF
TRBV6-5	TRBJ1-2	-	TGTGCCAGCAGCCCAGGGGCGGATGGCTACACCTTC	CASSPGADGYTF
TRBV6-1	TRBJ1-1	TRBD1	TGTGCCACCTTAGGACAGGGGAGGAGATGGACTGAAGCTTTCTTT	CATLGQGRRWTEAFF
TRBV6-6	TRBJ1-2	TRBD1	TGTGCCAGCAGAGAGACAGGGCTGCTCTATGGCTACACCTTC	CASRETGLLYGYTF
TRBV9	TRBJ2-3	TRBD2	TGTGCCAGCAGCGTAGGGACTAGCGGGGTTGGAGATACGCAGTATTTT	CASSVGTSGVGDTQYF
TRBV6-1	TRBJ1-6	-	TGTGCCAGCAGTGAGAGCTCACAGGGCAATTCACCCCTCCACTTT	CASSESSQGNSPLHF
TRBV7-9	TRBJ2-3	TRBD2	TGTGCCAGCAGCGGACCGGGACTAGCGGCCCATAGCACAGATACGCAGTATTTT	CASSGPGLAAHSTDTQYF
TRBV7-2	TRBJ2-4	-	TGTGCCAGCAGCTTACTAGGGGGACCAGAGAACATTCAGTACTTC	CASSLLGGPENIQYF
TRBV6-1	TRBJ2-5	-	TGTGCCAGCATCCTCTTAGGCCCGGACAAGACCCAGTACTTC	CASILLGPDKTQYF
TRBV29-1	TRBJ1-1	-	TGCAGCGTTCAACGGGGGTCAATGAACACTGAAGCTTTCTTT	CSVQRGSMNTEAFF